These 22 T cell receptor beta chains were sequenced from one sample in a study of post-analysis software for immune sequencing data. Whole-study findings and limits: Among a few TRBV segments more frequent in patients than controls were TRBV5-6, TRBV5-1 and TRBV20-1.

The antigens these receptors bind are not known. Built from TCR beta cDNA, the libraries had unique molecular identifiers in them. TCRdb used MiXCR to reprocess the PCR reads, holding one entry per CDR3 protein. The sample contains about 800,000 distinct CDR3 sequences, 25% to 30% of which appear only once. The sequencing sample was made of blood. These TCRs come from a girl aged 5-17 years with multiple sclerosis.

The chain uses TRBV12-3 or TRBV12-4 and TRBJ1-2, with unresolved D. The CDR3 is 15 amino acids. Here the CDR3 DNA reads TGTACCGGCAGTTACGGACCTAAACTCAACTATGGCTACACCTTC. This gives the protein CTGSYGPKLNYGYTF.

The CDR3 loop reads CSARDADRAGYTEAFF. The CDR3 DNA reads as TGCAGTGCTAGAGATGCCGACAGGGCTGGGTACACTGAAGCTTTCTTT. V usage is TRBV20-1 and J usage is TRBJ1-1; TRBD1 matches at 7 bases. This CDR3 comprises 16 residues. The germline gives CDR1 DFQATT, CDR2 SNEGSKA (reference sequence). After removal of 0 bases from V and 3 bases from J, the junction contained 10 bases not matched to a gene.

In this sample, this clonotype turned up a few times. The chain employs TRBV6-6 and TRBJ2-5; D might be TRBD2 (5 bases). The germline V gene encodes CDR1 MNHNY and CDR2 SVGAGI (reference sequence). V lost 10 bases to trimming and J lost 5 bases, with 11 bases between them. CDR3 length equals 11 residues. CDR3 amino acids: CATRTGETQYF. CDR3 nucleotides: TGTGCCACCCGGACGGGGGAGACCCAGTACTTC.

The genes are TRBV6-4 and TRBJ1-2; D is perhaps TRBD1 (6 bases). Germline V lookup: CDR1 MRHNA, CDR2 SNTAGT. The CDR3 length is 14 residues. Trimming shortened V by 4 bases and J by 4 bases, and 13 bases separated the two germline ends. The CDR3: CASSVRTASYGYTF. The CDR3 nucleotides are TGTGCCAGCAGTGTGAGGACAGCGAGCTATGGCTACACCTTC.

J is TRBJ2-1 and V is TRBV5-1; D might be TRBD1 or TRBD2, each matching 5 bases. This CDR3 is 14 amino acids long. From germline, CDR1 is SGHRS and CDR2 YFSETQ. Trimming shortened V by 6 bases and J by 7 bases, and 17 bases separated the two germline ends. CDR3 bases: TGCGCCAGCACAATATCGGGGCTGAGTAATGAGCAGTTCTTC. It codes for CASTISGLSNEQFF.

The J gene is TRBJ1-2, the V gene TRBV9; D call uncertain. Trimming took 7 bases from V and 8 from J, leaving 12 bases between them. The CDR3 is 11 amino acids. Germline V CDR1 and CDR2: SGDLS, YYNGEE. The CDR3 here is CASQRLGGYTF. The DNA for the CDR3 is TGTGCCAGCCAACGGTTGGGAGGCTACACCTTC.

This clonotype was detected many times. As DNA, the CDR3 is TGCAGTGCTACCTATCTAGCGGGAGGGCCTGTTGAGCAGTTCTTC. It codes for CSATYLAGGPVEQFF. The chain has TRBV20-1 and TRBJ2-1, with TRBD2 matching 12 bases. Germline CDR1 and CDR2: DFQATT and SNEGSKA (reference sequence). Trimming at V came to 4 bases and at J to 9 bases, leaving 10 bases not matched to a gene. CDR3 length equals 15 residues.

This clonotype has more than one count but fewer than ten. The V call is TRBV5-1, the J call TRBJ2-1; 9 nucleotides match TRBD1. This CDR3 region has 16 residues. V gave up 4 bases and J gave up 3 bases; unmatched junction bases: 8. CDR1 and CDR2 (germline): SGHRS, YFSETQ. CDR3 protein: CASSGGTGTIYNEQFF. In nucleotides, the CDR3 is TGCGCCAGCAGCGGCGGGACAGGGACGATCTACAATGAGCAGTTCTTC.

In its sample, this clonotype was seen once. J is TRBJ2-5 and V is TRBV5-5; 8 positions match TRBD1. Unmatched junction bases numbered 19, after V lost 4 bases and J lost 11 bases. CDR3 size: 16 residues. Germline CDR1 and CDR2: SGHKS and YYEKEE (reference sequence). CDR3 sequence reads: CASSPGTGTGVNEQYF. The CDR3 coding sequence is TGTGCCAGCAGCCCGGGAACAGGGACAGGCGTCAATGAGCAGTACTTC.

This CDR3 reads CASSSGPPYSGNTIYF. The CDR3 coding sequence is TGTGCCAGCAGCTCAGGACCACCCTACTCTGGAAACACCATATATTTT. The chain links TRBV7-2 to TRBJ1-3; D uncertain. Germline V gene data show CDR1 as SGHTA and CDR2 as FQGNSA. This CDR3 has 16 residues. Trimming stripped 4 bases from V and 0 bases from J, with 13 bases between.

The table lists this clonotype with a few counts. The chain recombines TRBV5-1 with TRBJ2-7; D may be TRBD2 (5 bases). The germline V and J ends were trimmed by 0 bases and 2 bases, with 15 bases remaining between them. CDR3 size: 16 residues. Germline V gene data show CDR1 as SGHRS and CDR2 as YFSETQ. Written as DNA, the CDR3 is TGCGCCAGCAGCTTGGGTCCGCGGGCGGCAGCCTACGAGCAGTACTTC. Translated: CASSLGPRAAAYEQYF.

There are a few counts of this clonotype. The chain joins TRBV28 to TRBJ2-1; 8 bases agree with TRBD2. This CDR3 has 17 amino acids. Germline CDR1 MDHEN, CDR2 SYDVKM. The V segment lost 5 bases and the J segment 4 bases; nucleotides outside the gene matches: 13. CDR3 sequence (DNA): TGTGCCAGCAGTCTCCCTCGGTTTGCGGGAGGTTACAATGAGCAGTTCTTC. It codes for CASSLPRFAGGYNEQFF.

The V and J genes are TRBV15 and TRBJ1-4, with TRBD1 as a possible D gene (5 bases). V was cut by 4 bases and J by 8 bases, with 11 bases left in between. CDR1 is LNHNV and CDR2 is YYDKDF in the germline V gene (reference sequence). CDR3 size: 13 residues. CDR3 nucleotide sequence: TGTGCCACCAGCACGGGGGTAGGAGAAAAACTGTTTTTT. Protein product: CATSTGVGEKLFF. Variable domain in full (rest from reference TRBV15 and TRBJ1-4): DAMVIQNPRYQVTQFGKPVTLSCSQTLNHNVMYWYQQKSSQAPKLLFHYYDKDFNNEADTPDNFQSRRPNTSFCFLDIRSPGLGDTAMYLCATSTGVGEKLFFGSGTQLSVL.

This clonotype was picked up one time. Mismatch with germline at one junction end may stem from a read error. CDR3 sequence reads: CASTSGTSTGERFF. CDR3 nucleotides: TGTGCCAGCACCTCCGGGACATCGACCGGGGAGCGGTTTTTT. J is TRBJ2-2 and V is TRBV7-9, with D possibly being TRBD1 (6 bases). CDR3 length: 14 amino acids. CDR1 and CDR2 (germline): SEHNR, FQNEAQ (reference sequence).

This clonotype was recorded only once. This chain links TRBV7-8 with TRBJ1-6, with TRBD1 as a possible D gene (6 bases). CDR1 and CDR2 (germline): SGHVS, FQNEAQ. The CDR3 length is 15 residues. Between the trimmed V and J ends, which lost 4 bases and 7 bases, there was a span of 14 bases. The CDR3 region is CASSSWGLGNSPLHF. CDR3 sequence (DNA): TGTGCCAGCAGCTCCTGGGGGCTGGGAAATTCACCCCTCCACTTT. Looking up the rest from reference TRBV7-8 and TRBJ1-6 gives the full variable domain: GAGVSQSPRYKVAKRGQDVALRCDPISGHVSLFWYQQALGQGPEFLTYFQNEAQLDKSGLPSDRFFAERPEGSVSTLKIQRTQQEDSAVYLCASSSWGLGNSPLHFGNGTRLTVT.

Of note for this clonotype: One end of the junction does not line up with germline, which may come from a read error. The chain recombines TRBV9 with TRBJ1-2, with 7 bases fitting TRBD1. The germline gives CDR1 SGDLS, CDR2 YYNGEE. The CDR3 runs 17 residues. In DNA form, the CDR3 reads TGTGCCAGCAGCGAGACCGGGGGACAGAACCTAAACTATGACTACACCTTC. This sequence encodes CASSETGGQNLNYDYTF.

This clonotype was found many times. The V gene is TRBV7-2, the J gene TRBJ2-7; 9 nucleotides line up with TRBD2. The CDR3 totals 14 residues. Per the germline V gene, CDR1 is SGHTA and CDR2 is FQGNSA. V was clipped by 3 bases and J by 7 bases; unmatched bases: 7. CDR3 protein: CASSFAGGPREQYF. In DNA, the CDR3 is TGTGCCAGCAGCTTTGCGGGAGGGCCCCGTGAGCAGTACTTC.

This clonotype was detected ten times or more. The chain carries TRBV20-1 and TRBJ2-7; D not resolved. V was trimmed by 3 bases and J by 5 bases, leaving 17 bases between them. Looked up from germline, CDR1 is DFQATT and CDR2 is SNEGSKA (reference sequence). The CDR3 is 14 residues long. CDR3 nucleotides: TGCAGTGCTAGCTCCCCAATACAAGTCCACGAGCAGTACTTC. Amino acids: CSASSPIQVHEQYF.

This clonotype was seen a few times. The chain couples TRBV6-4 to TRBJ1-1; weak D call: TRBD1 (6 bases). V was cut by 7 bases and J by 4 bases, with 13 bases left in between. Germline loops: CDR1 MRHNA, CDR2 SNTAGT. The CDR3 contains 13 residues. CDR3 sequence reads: CASTMGGGTEAFF. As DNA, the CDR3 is TGTGCCAGCACCATGGGAGGGGGCACTGAAGCTTTCTTT.

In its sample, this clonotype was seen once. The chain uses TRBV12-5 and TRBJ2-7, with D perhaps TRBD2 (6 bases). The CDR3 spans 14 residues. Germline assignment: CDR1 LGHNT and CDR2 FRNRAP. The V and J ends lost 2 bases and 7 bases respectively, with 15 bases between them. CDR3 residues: CASGLSGGYNEQYF. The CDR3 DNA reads TGTGCTAGTGGTTTGTCCGGGGGTTACAATGAGCAGTACTTC.

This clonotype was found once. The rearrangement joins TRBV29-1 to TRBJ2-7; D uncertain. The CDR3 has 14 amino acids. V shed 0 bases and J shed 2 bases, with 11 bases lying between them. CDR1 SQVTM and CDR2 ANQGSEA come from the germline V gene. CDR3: CSVEDTPQTYEQYF. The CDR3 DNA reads TGCAGCGTTGAAGATACGCCCCAAACCTACGAGCAGTACTTC.

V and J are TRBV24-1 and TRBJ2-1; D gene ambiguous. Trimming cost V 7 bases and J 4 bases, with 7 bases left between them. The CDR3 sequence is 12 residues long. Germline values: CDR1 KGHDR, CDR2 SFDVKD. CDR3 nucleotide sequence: TGTGCCACCAGCGGAATTTACAATGAGCAGTTCTTC. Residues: CATSGIYNEQFF.